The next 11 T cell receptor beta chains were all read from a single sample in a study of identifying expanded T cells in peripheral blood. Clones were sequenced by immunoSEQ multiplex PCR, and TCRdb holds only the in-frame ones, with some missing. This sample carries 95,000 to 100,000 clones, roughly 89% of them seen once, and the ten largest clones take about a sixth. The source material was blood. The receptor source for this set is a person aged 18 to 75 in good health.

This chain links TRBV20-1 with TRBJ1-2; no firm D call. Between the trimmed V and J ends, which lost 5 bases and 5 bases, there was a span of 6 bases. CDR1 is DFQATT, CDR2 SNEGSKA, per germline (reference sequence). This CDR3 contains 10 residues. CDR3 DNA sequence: TGCAGTGCTCTCGGATATGGCTACACCTTC. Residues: CSALGYGYTF.

CDR3 sequence reads: CASSQPGQGYYGYTF. CDR3 sequence (DNA): TGCGCCAGCAGCCAACCGGGACAGGGCTACTATGGCTACACCTTC. The rearrangement joins TRBV4-1 to TRBJ1-2, with 9 bases that match TRBD1. J was trimmed by 3 bases and V by 2 bases; bases with no gene match: 4. CDR3 size: 15 residues. Germline V gene data show CDR1 as MGHRA and CDR2 as YSYEKL.

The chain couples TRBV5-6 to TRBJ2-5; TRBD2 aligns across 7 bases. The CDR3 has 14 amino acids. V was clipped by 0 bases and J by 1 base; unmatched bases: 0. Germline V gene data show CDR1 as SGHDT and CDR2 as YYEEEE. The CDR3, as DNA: TGTGCCAGCAGCTTGGCGGGGGGCCAAGAGACCCAGTACTTC. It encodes CASSLAGGQETQYF.

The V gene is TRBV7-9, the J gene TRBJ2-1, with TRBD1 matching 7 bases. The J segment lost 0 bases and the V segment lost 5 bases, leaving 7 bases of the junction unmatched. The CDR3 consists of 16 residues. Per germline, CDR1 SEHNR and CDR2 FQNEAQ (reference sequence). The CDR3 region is CASSRGQPSSYNEQFF. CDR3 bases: TGTGCCAGCAGCCGGGGACAGCCGAGCTCCTACAATGAGCAGTTCTTC.

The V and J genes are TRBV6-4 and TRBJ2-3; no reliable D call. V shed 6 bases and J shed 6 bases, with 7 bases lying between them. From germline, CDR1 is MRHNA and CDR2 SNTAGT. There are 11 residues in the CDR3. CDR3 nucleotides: TGTGCCAGCAGCCCCCGGGATACGCAGTATTTT. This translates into CASSPRDTQYF.

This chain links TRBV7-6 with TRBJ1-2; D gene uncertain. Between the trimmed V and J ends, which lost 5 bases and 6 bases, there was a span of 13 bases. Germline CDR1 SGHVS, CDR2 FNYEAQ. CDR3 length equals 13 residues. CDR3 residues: CASSDQNLNGYTF. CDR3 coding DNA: TGTGCCAGCAGCGACCAGAATTTGAATGGCTACACCTTC.

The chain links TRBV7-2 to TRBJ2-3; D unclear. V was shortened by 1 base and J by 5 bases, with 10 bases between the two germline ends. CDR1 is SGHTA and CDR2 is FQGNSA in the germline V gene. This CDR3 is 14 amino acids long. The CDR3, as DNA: TGTGCCAGCAGCTTAGTCTCTCTACAAGATACGCAGTATTTT. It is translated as CASSLVSLQDTQYF.

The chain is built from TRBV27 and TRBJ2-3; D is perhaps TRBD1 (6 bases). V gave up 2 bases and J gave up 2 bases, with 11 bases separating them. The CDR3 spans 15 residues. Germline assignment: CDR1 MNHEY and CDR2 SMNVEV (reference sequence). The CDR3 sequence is CASSLEGGSTDTQYF. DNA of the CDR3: TGTGCCAGCAGTTTAGAAGGGGGTTCCACAGATACGCAGTATTTT.

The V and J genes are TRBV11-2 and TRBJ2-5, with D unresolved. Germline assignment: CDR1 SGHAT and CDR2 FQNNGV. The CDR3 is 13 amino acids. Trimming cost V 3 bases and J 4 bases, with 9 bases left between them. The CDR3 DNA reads TGTGCCAGCAGCTTGACTGTCTCAGAGACCCAGTACTTC. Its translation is CASSLTVSETQYF.

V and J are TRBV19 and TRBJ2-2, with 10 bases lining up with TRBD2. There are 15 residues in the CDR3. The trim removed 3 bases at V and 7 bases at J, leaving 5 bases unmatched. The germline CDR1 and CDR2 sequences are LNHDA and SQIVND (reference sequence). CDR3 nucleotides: TGTGCCAGTAGTATGCAGCGGGGGGGTGGCGGGGAGCTGTTTTTT. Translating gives CASSMQRGGGGELFF.

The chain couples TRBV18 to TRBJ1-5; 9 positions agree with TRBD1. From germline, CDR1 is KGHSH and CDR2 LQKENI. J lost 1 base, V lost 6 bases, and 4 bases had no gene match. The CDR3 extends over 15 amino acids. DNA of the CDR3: TGTGCCAGCTCTCCGGACAGGGGAAGCAATCAGCCCCAGCATTTT. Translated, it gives CASSPDRGSNQPQHF.